The 29 T cell receptor beta chains listed next were all sequenced from one sample in a study of blood T cells in healthy people across ages. A second PCR of about 7 to 12 cycles used a sample-barcoded 5' primer and a J-beta primer mix. Via MiXCR, TCRdb re-called the 5' RACE reads, giving one row per CDR3 protein. Among roughly 1,800,000 distinct CDR3 sequences listed, about 50% were seen once. Material: blood. The receptors were sampled from a woman between 40 and 55 years old in good health.

Here the CDR3 reads CASTIGSETQFF. In DNA, the CDR3 is TGTGCCAGCACTATAGGGTCAGAGACCCAGTTCTTC. The chain employs TRBV28 and TRBJ2-5, with D unclear. The J call may be wrong; the DNA end is better matched by TRBJ2-1. Germline V gives CDR1 MDHEN, CDR2 SYDVKM. CDR3 size: 12 residues.

This clonotype was seen only a few times. The chain has TRBV12-3 or TRBV12-4 and TRBJ1-2, with TRBD1 identical over 7 bases. This CDR3 has 16 residues. V was pared by 3 bases and J by 5 bases, with 12 bases of the junction left unmatched. CDR3 DNA: TGTGCCAGCAGTTTTAATTTGGGGGACAGTAAATATGGCTACACCTTC. Its translation is CASSFNLGDSKYGYTF.

The chain is built from TRBV7-8 and TRBJ2-3, with D perhaps matching TRBD1 or TRBD2 (7 bases each). The CDR3 contains 17 residues. Germline CDR1 and CDR2: SGHVS and FQNEAQ. Trimming took off 5 bases at V and 2 bases at J, with 20 bases between the two ends. CDR3 in amino acids: CASSLGPGGGNTDTQYF. Here the CDR3 DNA reads TGTGCCAGCAGCCTAGGACCAGGGGGGGGTAACACAGATACGCAGTATTTT.

This clonotype was detected a few times. The chain couples TRBV7-9 to TRBJ1-2; D not resolved. V lost 2 bases, J lost 4 bases, and 11 bases lay in between. In germline, CDR1 is SEHNR, CDR2 FQNEAQ (reference sequence). There are 14 residues in the CDR3. The chain's CDR3 is CASSLSEGGYGYTF. The DNA of the CDR3 is TGTGCCAGCAGCTTAAGTGAAGGAGGCTATGGCTACACCTTC.

The chain combines TRBV9 with TRBJ2-5; 9 nucleotides agree with TRBD2. This CDR3 comprises 17 residues. Trimming took 3 bases from V and 11 from J; bases not matched to a gene: 20. Germline CDR1 reads SGDLS; CDR2 reads YYNGEE. The CDR3 DNA is TGTGCCAGCAGCGACGGAGAAGGGACTAGCATCAGCAATGAGCAGTACTTC. Translating it yields CASSDGEGTSISNEQYF. Using reference TRBV9 and TRBJ2-5 for the parts outside the CDR3, the full variable domain is DSGVTQTPKHLITATGQRVTLRCSPRSGDLSVYWYQQSLDQGLQFLIQYYNGEERAKGNILERFSAQQFPDLHSELNLSSLELGDSALYFCASSDGEGTSISNEQYFGPGTRLLVL.

This clonotype turned up a few times. The J gene is TRBJ2-7, the V gene TRBV7-2; TRBD2 aligns across 15 bases. The CDR3 sequence is 15 residues long. Germline CDR1 is SGHTA and CDR2 is FQGNSA. J gave up 3 bases and V 5 bases, and 2 bases lay outside the gene matches. The CDR3 nucleotides read TGTGCCAGCAGCCGGACTAGCGGGGGGGTCTACGAGCAGTACTTC. Amino acids: CASSRTSGGVYEQYF.

On this clonotype itself: This CDR3 fails to terminate in the conserved phenylalanine or tryptophan, so it likely reflects a read error. The rearrangement joins TRBV7-2 to TRBJ1-2; no clear D gene. Germline-derived CDR1 and CDR2 are SGHTA and FQGNSA. Trimming took off 2 bases at V and 2 bases at J, with 9 bases between the two ends. There are 14 residues in the CDR3. For the CDR3, the DNA is TGTGCCAGCAGCTTAAGCTCGGCGAACTATGGCTACACCGTC. Translation gives CASSLSSANYGYTV.

The rearrangement uses TRBV20-1 and TRBJ2-7; D is unresolved. V was cut by 3 bases and J by 8 bases, with 26 bases left in between. The length of the CDR3 is 16 residues. Germline lookup yields CDR1 DFQATT and CDR2 SNEGSKA (reference sequence). Here the CDR3 reads CSARSLHVVDPSKQYF. In DNA form, the CDR3 reads TGCAGTGCTAGGAGTTTGCACGTTGTGGATCCCAGCAAGCAGTACTTC.

The rearrangement uses TRBV27 and TRBJ2-4; D may match TRBD1 or TRBD2 (5 bases each). V was clipped by 2 bases and J by 15 bases, with 11 bases between them. Germline values: CDR1 MNHEY, CDR2 SMNVEV (reference sequence). The CDR3 has 11 amino acids. The CDR3: CASSLGRQLYF. The CDR3 region has the DNA TGTGCCAGCAGTTTAGGGAGACAGCTGTACTTC.

This clonotype was found a few times. This rearrangement joins TRBV10-3 to TRBJ2-1, with TRBD2 identical over 10 bases. Germline trimming cut 2 bases from V and 3 bases from J; bases unmatched to any gene: 1. From germline, CDR1 is ENHRY and CDR2 SYGVKD. The CDR3 spans 15 residues. CDR3 bases: TGTGCCATCAGTGAGACTAGCGGGGACTACAATGAGCAGTTCTTC. It specifies CAISETSGDYNEQFF.

V and J are TRBV24-1 and TRBJ1-2, with 11 nucleotides matching TRBD1. Germline lookup yields CDR1 KGHDR and CDR2 SFDVKD. The CDR3 consists of 14 residues. J was trimmed by 8 bases and V by 7 bases; bases with no gene match: 8. The CDR3 reads CATRGQGASSGYTF. DNA for the CDR3: TGTGCCACCAGAGGACAGGGGGCCAGTTCAGGCTACACCTTC.

The chain links TRBV4-1 to TRBJ2-7, with 7 bases lining up with TRBD1. Germline CDR1 and CDR2: MGHRA and YSYEKL. V gave up 2 bases and J gave up 5 bases; unmatched junction bases: 12. The CDR3 is 16 amino acids. CDR3 nucleotide sequence: TGCGCCAGCAGCCAAACAGCTGGTGACAGGGCCAACGAGCAGTACTTC. Encoded protein: CASSQTAGDRANEQYF.

The rearrangement joins TRBV28 to TRBJ2-4, with TRBD2 as a possible D gene (7 bases). Gene TRBJ2-7 matches the end of the DNA better, so the J call may be wrong. This CDR3 spans 14 amino acids. Germline V gene data show CDR1 as MDHEN and CDR2 as SYDVKM. The CDR3 nucleotides read TGTGCCAGCCTCCTCGGGGGGCAGTTCCACGAGCAGTACTTC. It codes for CASLLGGQFHEQYF.

This clonotype was seen a handful of times. The CDR3 reads CASSRYRGEETQYF. The CDR3 DNA is TGTGCCAGCAGCAGGTACAGGGGGGAAGAGACCCAGTACTTC. The genes are TRBV25-1 and TRBJ2-5; 8 bases fit TRBD1. Trimming cost V 6 bases and J 3 bases; bases outside gene matches: 6. The CDR3 is 14 amino acids. Germline CDR1 reads MGHDK; CDR2 reads SYGVNS.

Only a few counts were recorded for this clonotype. The chain carries TRBV3-1 and TRBJ2-3; D not resolved. The ends were cut back, 4 bases at V and 4 bases at J, with 6 bases in the middle. CDR1 is LGHDT, CDR2 YNNKEL, per germline (reference sequence). CDR3 length: 12 residues. The DNA of the CDR3 is TGTGCCAGCAGCCCATTTGCAGATACGCAGTATTTT. Translating gives CASSPFADTQYF.

The rearrangement uses TRBV24-1 and TRBJ1-1; D is undetermined. Germline values: CDR1 KGHDR, CDR2 SFDVKD. CDR3 length equals 12 residues. Trimming stripped 1 base from V and 4 bases from J, with 3 bases between. In nucleotides, the CDR3 is TGTGCCACCAGTGATTTTGGCACTGAAGCTTTCTTT. Protein product: CATSDFGTEAFF.

This chain joins TRBV5-1 and TRBJ1-2; 7 bases fit TRBD1. The germline V gene encodes CDR1 SGHRS and CDR2 YFSETQ. The V segment lost 6 bases and the J segment 0 bases; nucleotides outside the gene matches: 8. The CDR3 spans 15 residues. The CDR3 bases are TGCGCCAGCACCCTTGGAGGGGGCTCTAACTATGGCTACACCTTC. It is translated as CASTLGGGSNYGYTF.

The chain joins TRBV27 to TRBJ1-2; D may be TRBD1 (6 bases). Germline CDR1 MNHEY, CDR2 SMNVEV (reference sequence). CDR3 length: 15 amino acids. V gave up 2 bases and J gave up 2 bases, with 12 bases separating them. Here the CDR3 DNA reads TGTGCCAGCAGTTTACTTTCAGGGGCCAACTATGGCTACACCTTC. It translates to CASSLLSGANYGYTF.

The CDR3 spells CASTPDRIGYGYTF. The CDR3 DNA sequence: TGTGCCAGCACCCCTGACAGGATAGGCTATGGCTACACCTTC. The V gene is TRBV12-3 or TRBV12-4, the J gene TRBJ1-2; D might be TRBD1 (6 bases). The CDR3 consists of 14 residues. V was clipped by 7 bases and J by 4 bases, with 16 bases between them.

V is TRBV7-2 and J is TRBJ2-7; D gene uncertain. Looked up from germline, CDR1 is SGHTA and CDR2 is FQGNSA. Trimming took off 4 bases at V and 3 bases at J, with 13 bases between the two ends. This CDR3 is 14 amino acids long. CDR3 amino acids: CASSSRALGYEQYF. The CDR3 nucleotides read TGTGCCAGCAGCTCCCGGGCCCTGGGCTACGAGCAGTACTTC.

The chain is built from TRBV6-2 or TRBV6-3 and TRBJ1-5; D not resolved. Deletions cut 4 bases from V and 2 bases from J, with 15 bases between. The CDR3 covers 16 residues. Germline CDR1 reads MNHEY; CDR2 reads SVGEGT. The chain's CDR3 is CASSSLWTGGNQPQHF. CDR3 nucleotides: TGTGCCAGCAGTTCCCTTTGGACCGGGGGCAATCAGCCCCAGCATTTT.

The V gene is TRBV7-2, the J gene TRBJ2-7; TRBD2 matches at 9 bases. The DNA matches TRBJ2-5 better at its end, which makes the J call doubtful. The V gene's germline CDR1 is SGHTA and CDR2 FQGNSA. The CDR3 extends over 15 amino acids. CDR3 amino acids: CASSQGAGGGKTQYF. The CDR3 nucleotides read TGTGCCAGCAGCCAAGGGGCGGGGGGGGGAAAGACCCAGTACTTC.

The chain joins TRBV4-3 to TRBJ2-3, with D perhaps matching TRBD1 (7 bases). Trimming cost V 0 bases and J 3 bases, with 13 bases left between them. Germline V gene sequence: CDR1 LGHNA, CDR2 YSLEER. The CDR3 spans 16 residues. CDR3 coding DNA: TGCGCCAGCAGCCAAGATGAGGGGGCGGGAACAGATACGCAGTATTTT. Translation: CASSQDEGAGTDTQYF.

The chain is built from TRBV15 and TRBJ1-1; D remains ambiguous. This CDR3 region has 13 residues. The germline CDR1 and CDR2 sequences are LNHNV and YYDKDF (reference sequence). V gave up 3 bases and J gave up 2 bases, with 7 bases separating them. CDR3 nucleotide sequence: TGTGCCACCAGCAGTTATCGTAACACTGAAGCTTTCTTT. Protein product: CATSSYRNTEAFF. Combining the CDR3 with reference TRBV15 and TRBJ1-1 gives the whole variable domain DAMVIQNPRYQVTQFGKPVTLSCSQTLNHNVMYWYQQKSSQAPKLLFHYYDKDFNNEADTPDNFQSRRPNTSFCFLDIRSPGLGDTAMYLCATSSYRNTEAFFGQGTRLTVV.

This chain uses TRBV14 with TRBJ1-1, with D perhaps matching TRBD1 (6 bases). CDR1 is SGHDN and CDR2 is FVKESK in the germline V gene. This CDR3 is built from 13 residues. The V end lost 5 bases, the J end lost 7 bases, and 14 bases lay between the germline ends. The CDR3 region has the DNA TGTGCCAGCAGCGCCAACAGGGAGGGTGAAGCTTTCTTT. Amino acid sequence: CASSANREGEAFF.

As regards this clonotype: The junction departs from the called germline gene at one end, perhaps through a read error. This sequence joins TRBV28 and TRBJ1-2, with D tentatively TRBD1 (6 bases). The CDR3 runs to 15 residues. Germline CDR1 reads MDHEN; CDR2 reads SYDVKM. The CDR3 DNA reads TGTGCCAGTAGTTCGAGGGGGTCCCAAAACTATGGCTACACCTTC. This codes for CASSSRGSQNYGYTF.

This sequence joins TRBV7-8 and TRBJ2-1; TRBD2 agrees at 13 bases. Trimming cost V 7 bases and J 9 bases; bases outside gene matches: 6. The V gene's germline CDR1 is SGHVS and CDR2 FQNEAQ. CDR3 length equals 14 residues. CDR3 nucleotide sequence: TGTGCCAGCATGTGGACTAGCGGGGGTGGTGAGCAGTTCTTC. This gives the protein CASMWTSGGGEQFF.

This sequence joins TRBV28 and TRBJ2-4, with 7 bases identical to TRBD1. CDR1 and CDR2 (germline): MDHEN, SYDVKM. The CDR3 sequence is 16 residues long. V lost 6 bases and J lost 0; bases outside the gene matches: 8. The CDR3 DNA reads as TGTGCCAGCAGCGGACAGGCAACAATAGCCAAAAACATTCAGTACTTC. This translates into CASSGQATIAKNIQYF.

This chain joins TRBV6-2 or TRBV6-3 and TRBJ2-4; 11 nucleotides match TRBD2. The tail of the sequence fits TRBJ2-5 better, so the J call may be wrong. Germline CDR1 and CDR2: MNHEY and SVGEGT. This CDR3 is built from 15 residues. The CDR3 loop is CASSQLAGVGETQYF. In nucleotides, the CDR3 is TGTGCCAGCAGCCAACTAGCGGGGGTCGGAGAGACCCAGTACTTC.